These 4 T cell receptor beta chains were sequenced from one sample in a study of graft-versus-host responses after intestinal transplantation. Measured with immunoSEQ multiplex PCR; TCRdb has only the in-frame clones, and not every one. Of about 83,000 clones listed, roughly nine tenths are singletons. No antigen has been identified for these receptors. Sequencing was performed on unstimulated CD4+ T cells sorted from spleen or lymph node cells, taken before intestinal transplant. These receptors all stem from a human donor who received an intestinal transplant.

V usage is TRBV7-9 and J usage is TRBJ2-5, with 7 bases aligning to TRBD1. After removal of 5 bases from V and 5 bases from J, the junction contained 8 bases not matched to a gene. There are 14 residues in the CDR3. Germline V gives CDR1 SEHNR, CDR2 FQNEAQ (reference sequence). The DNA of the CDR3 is TGTGCCAGCAGCCGGGACAGACCAGGGGAGACCCAGTACTTC. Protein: CASSRDRPGETQYF.

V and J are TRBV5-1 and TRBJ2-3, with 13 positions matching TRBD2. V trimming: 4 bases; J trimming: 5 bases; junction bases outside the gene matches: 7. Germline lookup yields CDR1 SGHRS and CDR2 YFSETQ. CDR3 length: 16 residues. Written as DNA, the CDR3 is TGCGCCAGCAGCGGAGGGACTAGCGGGACGATAGATACGCAGTATTTT. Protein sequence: CASSGGTSGTIDTQYF.

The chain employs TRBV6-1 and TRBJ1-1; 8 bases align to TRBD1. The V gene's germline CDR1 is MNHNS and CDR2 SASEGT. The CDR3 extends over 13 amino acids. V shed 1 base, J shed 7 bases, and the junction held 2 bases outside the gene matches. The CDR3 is CASSEVGTGEAFF. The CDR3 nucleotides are TGTGCCAGCAGTGAAGTTGGGACAGGTGAAGCTTTCTTT.

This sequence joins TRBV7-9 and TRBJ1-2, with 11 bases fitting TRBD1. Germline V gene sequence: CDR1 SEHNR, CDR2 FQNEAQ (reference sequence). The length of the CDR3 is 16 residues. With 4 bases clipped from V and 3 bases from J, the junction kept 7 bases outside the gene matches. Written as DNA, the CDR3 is TGTGCCAGCAGCTCAATAGGGACAGGGGGGGACTATGGCTACACCTTC. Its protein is CASSSIGTGGDYGYTF.